This TCR beta chain was sequenced for a study of Ad26.COV2.S vaccination and SARS-CoV-2 variants. Produced via immunoSEQ multiplex PCR; TCRdb's table is partial and in-frame only. This table holds roughly 510,000 clones, roughly nine tenths found once. Treatment described: some 19 received Ad26.COV2.S at low or high dose, single or two shots; five or six received placebo; per-sample allocation not given. Specimens were obtained on day 63 following the first vaccine or placebo injection. The CDR3 is 14 residues long. Germline CDR1 reads LNHDA; CDR2 reads SQIVND (reference sequence). The J segment lost 7 bases and the V segment lost 7 bases, leaving 7 bases of the junction unmatched.

The input for sequencing was peripheral blood, taken in a trial of Ad26.COV2.S vaccine versus placebo. The TCR originated in a person between 18 and 65 years old who received the Ad26.COV2.S COVID-19 vaccine or a placebo. This chain connects TRBV19 to TRBJ1-5; TRBD1 matches 10 bases. The CDR3 here is CASTERTGGQPQHF. CDR3 sequence (DNA): TGTGCCAGTACTGAGAGGACAGGGGGGCAGCCCCAGCATTTT.